This T cell receptor (beta chain) is drawn from a study of cytomegalovirus exposure and HLA in healthy donors. Overall study findings and caveats: At a 0.05 false discovery rate, a later analysis found roughly 17,000 TCR beta sequences to be associated with HLA alleles.

The germline V and J ends were trimmed by 0 bases and 6 bases, with 12 bases remaining between them. Germline assignment: CDR1 LGHNA and CDR2 YNFKEQ. This CDR3 contains 16 residues. Notes on this clone: What it binds is unknown.

Amplification used 60 Vbeta primers and 13 Jbeta primers. TCRdb's table, derived via immunoSEQ multiplex PCR, lists solely in-frame clones and lacks some. The repertoire has approximately 210,000 clones, around 79% of them found once; the top ten carry 1.5% to 2%. At the time of sampling, donors were nominally healthy, though unrecorded immune exposures were likely. The clonotype comes from a woman aged 50 to 65 in good health and CMV-seronegative. Sequenced: PBMCs. The J gene is TRBJ1-6, the V gene TRBV4-2, with D possibly being TRBD1 (5 bases). CDR3 sequence: CASSQEGARGNSPLHF. The DNA of the CDR3 is TGTGCCAGCAGCCAAGAAGGTGCTAGGGGTAATTCACCCCTCCACTTT.